The 8 T cell receptor beta chains below all came from one sample that was sequenced in a study of blood T cell repertoires in COVID-19. Method: immunoSEQ multiplex PCR; TCRdb's copy keeps in-frame clones and lacks some. Of about 170,000 clones detected, around nine tenths appear once; the ten largest clones hold 3.7%. Sequencing input: peripheral blood. The receptors here all came from a man younger than 35 with active or convalescent COVID-19.

This chain links TRBV7-2 with TRBJ1-5, with TRBD1 matching 8 bases. From germline, CDR1 is SGHTA and CDR2 FQGNSA. The V segment lost 9 bases and the J segment 3 bases; nucleotides outside the gene matches: 7. There are 14 residues in the CDR3. CDR3 loop: CASGWTGNNQPQHF. CDR3 in DNA: TGTGCCAGTGGGTGGACAGGGAACAATCAGCCCCAGCATTTT.

As DNA, the CDR3 is TGTGCCAGCAGCCCTTATCCGGGGAGCTATGGCTACACCTTC. This encodes CASSPYPGSYGYTF. This chain uses TRBV3-1 (or the pseudogene TRBV3-2) with TRBJ1-2; no clear D gene. The germline gives CDR1 LGHDT, CDR2 YNNKEL (reference sequence). V lost 4 bases and J 4 bases, leaving 13 bases between the germline ends. CDR3 length equals 14 residues.

V and J are TRBV5-1 and TRBJ2-3; D possibly corresponds to TRBD2 (6 bases). Germline CDR1 reads SGHRS; CDR2 reads YFSETQ. V gave up 5 bases and J gave up 2 bases, with 18 bases separating them. This CDR3 has 16 residues. CDR3 in amino acids: CASSGTAGTATDTQYF. Here the CDR3 DNA reads TGCGCCAGCAGTGGAACTGCGGGGACCGCCACAGATACGCAGTATTTT.

The chain recombines TRBV6-6 with TRBJ2-3; TRBD2 agrees at 8 bases. The V segment lost 8 bases and the J segment 2 bases; nucleotides outside the gene matches: 6. This CDR3 is 14 amino acids long. Per germline, CDR1 MNHNY and CDR2 SVGAGI (reference sequence). The CDR3 DNA reads as TGTGCCAGCCGCCCGGGAGGGGACACAGATACGCAGTATTTT. Amino acid sequence: CASRPGGDTDTQYF.

The CDR3 DNA reads TGTGCCACCAGCAGAGATCCTGGACTAGCAGCCTACGAGCAGTACTTC. It encodes CATSRDPGLAAYEQYF. The gene calls are TRBV15 and TRBJ2-7; 8 bases match TRBD2. CDR3 length: 16 residues. In germline, CDR1 is LNHNV, CDR2 YYDKDF (reference sequence). After removal of 0 bases from V and 2 bases from J, the junction contained 6 bases not matched to a gene.

The chain has TRBV7-8 and TRBJ1-5; D is unclear. Germline V gene lookup returns CDR1 SGHVS and CDR2 FQNEAQ. The CDR3 is 17 residues long. The V gene lost 0 bases and the J gene lost 0 bases, with 12 bases spanning the gap. Here the CDR3 DNA reads TGTGCCAGCAGCTTAGCATTTCAGGCGATTAGCAATCAGCCCCAGCATTTT. This sequence encodes CASSLAFQAISNQPQHF.

The chain joins TRBV11-3 to TRBJ2-5; a weak D match, TRBD1 (6 bases). The CDR3 contains 16 residues. Germline CDR1 is SGHNT and CDR2 is YENEEA. The V end lost 1 base, the J end lost 1 base, and 13 bases lay between the germline ends. The CDR3 is CASSLGRGISQETQYF. CDR3 in DNA: TGTGCCAGCAGCTTAGGAAGGGGGATATCCCAAGAGACCCAGTACTTC.

This clone has a single count. V is TRBV4-1 and J is TRBJ1-2; no clear D gene. Per the germline V gene, CDR1 is MGHRA and CDR2 is YSYEKL. Trimming removed 1 base at V and 8 bases at J, with 11 bases between. The CDR3 extends over 13 amino acids. CDR3 in amino acids: CASSQGARRGYTF. The CDR3 bases are TGCGCCAGCAGCCAAGGTGCAAGGAGGGGCTACACCTTC.